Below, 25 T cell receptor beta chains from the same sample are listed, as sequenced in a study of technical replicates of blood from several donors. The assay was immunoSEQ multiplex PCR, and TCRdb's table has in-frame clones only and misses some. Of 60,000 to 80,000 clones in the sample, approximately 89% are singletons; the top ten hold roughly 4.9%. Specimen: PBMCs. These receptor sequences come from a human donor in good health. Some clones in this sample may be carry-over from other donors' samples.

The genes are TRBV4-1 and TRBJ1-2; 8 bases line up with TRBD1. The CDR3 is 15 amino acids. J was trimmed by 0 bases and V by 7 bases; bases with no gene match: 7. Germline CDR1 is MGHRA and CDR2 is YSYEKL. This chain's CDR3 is CASTLDRGTNYGYTF. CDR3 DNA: TGCGCCAGCACCTTAGACAGGGGAACTAACTATGGCTACACCTTC.

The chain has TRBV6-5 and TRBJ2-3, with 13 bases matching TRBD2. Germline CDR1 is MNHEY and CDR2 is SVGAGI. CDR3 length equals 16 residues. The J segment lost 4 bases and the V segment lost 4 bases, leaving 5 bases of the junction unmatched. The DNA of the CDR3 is TGTGCCAGCAGTTCACGGACTAGCGGGAGCCCAGATACGCAGTATTTT. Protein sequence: CASSSRTSGSPDTQYF.

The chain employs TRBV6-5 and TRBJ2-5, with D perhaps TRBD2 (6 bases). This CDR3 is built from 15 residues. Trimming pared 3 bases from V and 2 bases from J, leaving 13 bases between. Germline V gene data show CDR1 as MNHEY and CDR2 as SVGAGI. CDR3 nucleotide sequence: TGTGCCAGCAGTTATACGGCGGGACCACAAGAGACCCAGTACTTC. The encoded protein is CASSYTAGPQETQYF.

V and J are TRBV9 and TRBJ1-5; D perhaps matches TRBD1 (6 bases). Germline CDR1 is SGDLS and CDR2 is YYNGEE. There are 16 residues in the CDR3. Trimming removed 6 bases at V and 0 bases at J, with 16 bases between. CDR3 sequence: CASTLRQEISNQPQHF. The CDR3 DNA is TGTGCCAGCACCTTAAGACAGGAGATTAGCAATCAGCCCCAGCATTTT.

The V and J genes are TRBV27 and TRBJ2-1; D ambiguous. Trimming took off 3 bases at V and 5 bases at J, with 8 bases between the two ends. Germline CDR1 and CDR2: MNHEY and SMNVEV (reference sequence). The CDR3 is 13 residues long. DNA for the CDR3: TGTGCCAGCAGTTTGTCCCCTCACAATGAGCAGTTCTTC. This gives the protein CASSLSPHNEQFF.

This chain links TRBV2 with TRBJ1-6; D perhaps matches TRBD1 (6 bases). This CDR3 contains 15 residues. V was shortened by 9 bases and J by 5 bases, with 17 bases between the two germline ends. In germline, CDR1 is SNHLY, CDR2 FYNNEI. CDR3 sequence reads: CASSKGQSNNSPLHF. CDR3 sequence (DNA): TGTGCCAGTAGCAAGGGACAATCTAATAATTCACCCCTCCACTTT.

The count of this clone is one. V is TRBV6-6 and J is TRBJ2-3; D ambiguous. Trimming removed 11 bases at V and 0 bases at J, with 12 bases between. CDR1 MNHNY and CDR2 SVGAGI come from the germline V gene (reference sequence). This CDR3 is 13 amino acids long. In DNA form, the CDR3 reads TGTGCCGCATGCGGCCGCAGCACAGATACGCAGTATTTT. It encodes CAACGRSTDTQYF.

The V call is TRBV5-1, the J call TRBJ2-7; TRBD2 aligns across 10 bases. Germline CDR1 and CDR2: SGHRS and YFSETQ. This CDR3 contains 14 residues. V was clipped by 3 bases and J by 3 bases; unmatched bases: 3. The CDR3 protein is CASSWTSGFYEQYF. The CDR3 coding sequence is TGCGCCAGCAGCTGGACTAGCGGCTTCTACGAGCAGTACTTC.

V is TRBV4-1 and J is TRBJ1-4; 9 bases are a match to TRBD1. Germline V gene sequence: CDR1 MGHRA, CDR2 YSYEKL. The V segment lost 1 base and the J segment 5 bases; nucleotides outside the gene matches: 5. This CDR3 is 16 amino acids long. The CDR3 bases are TGCGCCAGCAGCCAAGTGGGGACAGGGTTGAATGAAAAACTGTTTTTT. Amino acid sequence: CASSQVGTGLNEKLFF.

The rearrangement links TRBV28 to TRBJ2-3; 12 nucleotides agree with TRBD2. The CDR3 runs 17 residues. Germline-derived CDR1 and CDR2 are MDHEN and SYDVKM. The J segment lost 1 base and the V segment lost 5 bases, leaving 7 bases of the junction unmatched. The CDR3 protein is CASSELAGGLRTDTQYF. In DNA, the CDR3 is TGTGCCAGCAGTGAGCTAGCGGGGGGGCTTCGCACAGATACGCAGTATTTT.

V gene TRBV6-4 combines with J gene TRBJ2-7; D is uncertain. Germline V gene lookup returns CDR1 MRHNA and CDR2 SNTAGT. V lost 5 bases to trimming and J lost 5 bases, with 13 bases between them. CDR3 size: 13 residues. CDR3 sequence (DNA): TGTGCCAGCAGTTGCGTCGAACCCCACGAGCAGTACTTC. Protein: CASSCVEPHEQYF.

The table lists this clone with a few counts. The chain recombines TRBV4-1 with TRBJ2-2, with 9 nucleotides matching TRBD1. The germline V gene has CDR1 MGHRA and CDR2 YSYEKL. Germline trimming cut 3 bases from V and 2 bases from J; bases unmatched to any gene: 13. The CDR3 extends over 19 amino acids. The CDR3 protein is CASSHSGGSDRGNTGELFF. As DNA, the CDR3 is TGCGCCAGCAGCCATAGTGGGGGCTCGGACAGGGGTAACACCGGGGAGCTGTTTTTT.

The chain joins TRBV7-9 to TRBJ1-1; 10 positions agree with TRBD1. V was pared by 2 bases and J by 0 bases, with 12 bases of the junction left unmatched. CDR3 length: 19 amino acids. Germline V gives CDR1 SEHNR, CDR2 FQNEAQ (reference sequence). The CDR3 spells CASSLIVLRTGGMNTEAFF. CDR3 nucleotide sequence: TGTGCCAGCAGCTTAATCGTATTGAGGACAGGGGGAATGAACACTGAAGCTTTCTTT.

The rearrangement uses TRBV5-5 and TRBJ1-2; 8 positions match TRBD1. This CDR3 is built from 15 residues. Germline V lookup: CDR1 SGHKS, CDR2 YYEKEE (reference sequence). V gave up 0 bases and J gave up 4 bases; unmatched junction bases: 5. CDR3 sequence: CASSLAGGAGYGYTF. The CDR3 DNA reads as TGTGCCAGCAGCTTGGCAGGGGGCGCGGGCTATGGCTACACCTTC.

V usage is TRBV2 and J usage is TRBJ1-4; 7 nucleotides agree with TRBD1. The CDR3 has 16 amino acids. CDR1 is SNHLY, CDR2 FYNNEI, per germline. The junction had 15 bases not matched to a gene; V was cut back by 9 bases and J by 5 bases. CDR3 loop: CASRGGRRGQNEKLFF. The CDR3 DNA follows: TGTGCCAGTAGGGGTGGGCGCAGGGGACAGAATGAAAAACTGTTTTTT.

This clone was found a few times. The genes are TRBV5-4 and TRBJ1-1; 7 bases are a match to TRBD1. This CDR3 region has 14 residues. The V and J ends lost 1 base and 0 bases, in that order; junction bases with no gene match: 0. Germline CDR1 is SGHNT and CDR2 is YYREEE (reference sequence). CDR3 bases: TGTGCCAGCAGCTTGCAGGGGGTGAACACTGAAGCTTTCTTT. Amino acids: CASSLQGVNTEAFF.

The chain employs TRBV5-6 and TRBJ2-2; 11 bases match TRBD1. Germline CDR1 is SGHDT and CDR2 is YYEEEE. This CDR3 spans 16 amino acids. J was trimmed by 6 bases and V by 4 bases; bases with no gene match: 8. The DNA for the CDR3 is TGTGCCAGCAGCCGAGGGACAGGGGGTAACTCCGGGGAGCTGTTTTTT. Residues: CASSRGTGGNSGELFF.

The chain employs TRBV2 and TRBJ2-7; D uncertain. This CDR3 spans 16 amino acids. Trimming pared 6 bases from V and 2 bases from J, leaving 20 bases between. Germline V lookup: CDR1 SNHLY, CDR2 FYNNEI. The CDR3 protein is CASSPLYSPSTYEQYF. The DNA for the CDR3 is TGTGCCAGCAGCCCCCTCTATAGTCCCTCGACCTACGAGCAGTACTTC.

CDR3 residues: CASSERGDVSSYEQYF. Here the CDR3 DNA reads TGTGCCAGCAGCGAGCGGGGGGATGTGTCCTCCTACGAGCAGTACTTC. The chain has TRBV11-2 and TRBJ2-7, with 9 bases identical to TRBD2. Losses at the gene ends were 5 bases for V and 0 bases for J; bases not matched to a gene: 8. This CDR3 has 16 residues. Germline V gene data show CDR1 as SGHAT and CDR2 as FQNNGV.

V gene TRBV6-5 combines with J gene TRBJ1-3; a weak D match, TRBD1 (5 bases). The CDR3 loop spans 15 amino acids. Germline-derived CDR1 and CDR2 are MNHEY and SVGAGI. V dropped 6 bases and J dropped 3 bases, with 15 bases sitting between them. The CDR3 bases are TGTGCCAGCAGGTCCCTCGACAGCCGTGGAAACACCATATATTTT. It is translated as CASRSLDSRGNTIYF.

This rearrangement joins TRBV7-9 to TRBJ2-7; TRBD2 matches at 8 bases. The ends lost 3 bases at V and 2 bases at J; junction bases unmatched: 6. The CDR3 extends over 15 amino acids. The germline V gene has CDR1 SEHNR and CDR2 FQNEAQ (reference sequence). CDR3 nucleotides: TGTGCCAGCAGCTTTGCGGCGGGAGGAACCTACGAGCAGTACTTC. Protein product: CASSFAAGGTYEQYF.

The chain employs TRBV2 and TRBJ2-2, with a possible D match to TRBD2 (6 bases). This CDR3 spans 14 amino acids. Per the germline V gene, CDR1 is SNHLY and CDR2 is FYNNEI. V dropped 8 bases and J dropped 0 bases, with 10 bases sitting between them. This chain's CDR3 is CASVDYPNTGELFF. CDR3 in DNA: TGTGCCAGCGTGGACTATCCGAACACCGGGGAGCTGTTTTTT. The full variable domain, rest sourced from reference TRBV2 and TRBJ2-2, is EPEVTQTPSHQVTQMGQEVILRCVPISNHLYFYWYRQILGQKVEFLVSFYNNEISEKSEIFDDQFSVERPDGSNFTLKIRSTKLEDSAMYFCASVDYPNTGELFFGEGSRLTVL.

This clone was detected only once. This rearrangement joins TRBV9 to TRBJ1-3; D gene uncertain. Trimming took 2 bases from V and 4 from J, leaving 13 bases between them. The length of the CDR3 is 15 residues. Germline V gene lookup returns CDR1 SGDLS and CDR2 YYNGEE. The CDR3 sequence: CASSVEGTSGNTIYF. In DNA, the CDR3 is TGTGCCAGCAGCGTGGAGGGAACCTCAGGAAACACCATATATTTT.

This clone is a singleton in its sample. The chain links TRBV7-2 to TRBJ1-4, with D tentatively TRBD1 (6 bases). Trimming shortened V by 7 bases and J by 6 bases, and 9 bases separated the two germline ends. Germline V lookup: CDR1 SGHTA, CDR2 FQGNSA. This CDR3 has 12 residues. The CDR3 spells CASTDSYEKLFF. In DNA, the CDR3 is TGTGCCAGCACGGACAGTTATGAAAAACTGTTTTTT.

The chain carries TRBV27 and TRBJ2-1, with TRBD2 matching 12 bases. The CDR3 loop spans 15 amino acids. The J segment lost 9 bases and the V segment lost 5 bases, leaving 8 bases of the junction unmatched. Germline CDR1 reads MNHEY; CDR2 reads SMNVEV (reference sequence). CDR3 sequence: CASSKTSGSVVEQFF. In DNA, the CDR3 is TGTGCCAGCAGTAAGACTAGCGGGAGCGTCGTTGAGCAGTTCTTC.